Sequencing of this T cell receptor beta chain was carried out in a study of CD8 T cells in Susac syndrome. Study-wide background: When their blood was taken, patients with Susac syndrome were therapy-naive, taking corticosteroids, or taking intravenous immunoglobulin alone.

In germline, CDR1 is SNHLY, CDR2 FYNNEI. The V and J ends lost 5 bases and 3 bases respectively, with 7 bases between them. The CDR3 runs to 12 residues. Findings of the study overall: Individuals included in the TCR sequencing and HLA analysis were acknowledged by the study to be relatively few in number.

On this clonotype: Antigen unknown.

Random hexamers served to reverse transcribe about 0.5 to 1 ug RNA. By means of immunoSEQ multiplex PCR, TCR beta CDR3 spanning 54 Vbeta and 13 Jbeta underwent amplification. In TCRdb, the immunoSEQ multiplex PCR reads were re-called with MiXCR into one record per CDR3 protein. The table records approximately 260,000 distinct CDR3 sequences, about 96% of them present only once. The TEMRA cells underwent FACS enrichment, while the CD8+ and CD4+ T cells underwent negative isolation. Sequenced material: CD4+ T cells from PBMCs. The sequence derives from a human donor with Susac syndrome. The chain uses TRBV2 and TRBJ2-5; D may be TRBD1 (6 bases). CDR3 loop: CASSPGEETQYF. The CDR3 DNA is TGTGCCAGCAGTCCAGGGGAAGAGACCCAGTACTTC.